This entry features one TCR beta chain sequence. This clone was seen more than once but under ten times. What this receptor recognizes is not known. Base qualities are not at hand, and no much larger clone is one base apart. The immunoSEQ assay was applied to genomic DNA for TCRB CDR3 sequencing. The study's own analysis went as follows. Published virus-specific TCRB sequences were compared with patient CD8+ clones larger than 1%, and only a few matches were found. Analyses were restricted to productive TCRB rearrangements. Clonality was expressed as a Shannon entropy-based productive clonality index, with each clone defined by a unique TCRB CDR3 sequence. Repertoire overlap between two samples was calculated from the template counts of each clone relative to total templates per sample. V-gene usage from TCRB sequencing and V-gene usage measured by flow cytometry were correlated (Spearman r of 0.61). TCRdb took this table from immuneACCESS and kept in-frame rearrangements with V and J called. Such tables lack part of the clones; where checked against another copy, unresolved V genes explain under half of the gap, and the rest is unexplained. D and trimming were read from the DNA, whereas the V and J calls and clone size are those reported in that table. This sample comprises about 10,000 clones, around 82% of them detected only once. The ten largest account for 9% to 13% of the sample.

Reading from cysteine to phenylalanine, the CDR3 counts 15 amino acids. Only the CDR3 region is kept as DNA, spanning 45 bases read in frame from base 1. Based on the germline V gene, the CDR1 and CDR2 sequences are MGHRA and YSYEKL. At the junction V is shortened by 0 bases and J by 2 bases, with 9 bases in between. CD4+ and CD8+ cells were isolated by positive magnetic bead selection on an AutoMACS, and purity was checked by flow cytometry. After a first flow cytometry screen using a TCR V beta antibody panel, clonal expansions were characterized through TCRB deep sequencing of sorted CD8+ fractions. Ficoll-Paque PLUS density gradient separation was used to isolate peripheral blood mononuclear cells. DNA was extracted from CD4-enriched, CD8-enriched or PBMC samples with Nucleospin Tissue or Tissue XS kits and quantified with a Qubit 2.0 fluorometer. The data stem from a study of somatic mutations in cytotoxic T cells in rheumatoid arthritis (dated by TCRdb to 2016 to 2017). Looking at the study overall: Patient peripheral blood (30 ml EDTA) was drawn right after diagnosis and before any treatment started. A FACSAria II or Sony SH800 was used to flow-sort some V beta antibody-stained T-cell populations at nearly 100% purity, and TCRB sequencing was also done on sorted V beta1+ cells. The median ages of the patient and control groups were essentially identical. TCRB deep sequencing was performed for more than 50 rheumatoid arthritis patients and some 19 healthy controls. The study asked whether expanded CD8+ T-cell clones in newly diagnosed, untreated rheumatoid arthritis carry somatic mutations, and used TCRB deep sequencing to characterize clonality. The study at large found these results: The finding that TRBV07 was slightly underrepresented in patients was left unadjusted for multiple comparisons. Rheumatoid arthritis patients and age-matched healthy controls did not significantly differ in CD8+ T-cell clonality. In about an eighth of the roughly 65 patients, more than 20% of CD8+ cells belonged to the largest CD8+ clone, while several identical CD8+ TCRB sequences were shared between blood and synovial fluid. It was unknown which antigens the expanded CD8+ clones targeted, and their absence from virus-specific databases did not exclude viral specificity. In patients, CD8+ clonality rose with age (Spearman r of about 0.51), which was not the case in healthy controls.

Sequencing input: CD8+ T cells sorted from blood. The rearranged chain carries TRBV4-1 and TRBJ2-3; no D gene can be assigned with confidence. The clonotype comes from an adult with rheumatoid arthritis. The nucleotides are TGCGCCAGCAGCCAAGAAGTAGGGCTCACAGATACGCAGTATTTT. Its protein is CASSQEVGLTDTQYF.